This T cell receptor beta chain was documented in a study of PD-L1 blockade in urothelial cancer. Study in general: Blood analyses occurred 3 weeks (second dose) and 6 weeks post treatment start.

Study results and limitations: More expansion of tumor-associated blood clones, seen at 3 weeks, marked durable-benefit patients.

The CDR3 is 14 residues long. CDR1 KGHSH and CDR2 LQKENI come from the germline V gene. Trimming left V 5 bases short and J 1 base short, with 8 bases between. Patients had locally advanced or metastatic urothelial carcinoma. Synthetic spike-ins, TCR analog templates, were added into each PCR. The table came from immunoSEQ multiplex PCR; TCRdb's copy has only in-frame clones and leaves some out. The top ten hold roughly 17% of the sample, which has approximately 48,000 clones, approximately 83% seen once. Comments on this clone: Its antigen is as yet unknown.

This chain connects TRBV18 to TRBJ1-4; TRBD1 might be the D (5 bases). Sequences were derived from PBMCs, sampled around atezolizumab (anti-PD-L1) treatment. The clonotype comes from a man between 60 and 75 years old with urothelial cancer. CDR3 residues: CASSSTGTNEKLFF. The CDR3 DNA reads as TGTGCCAGCTCATCCACAGGAACTAATGAAAAACTGTTTTTT.